This T cell receptor (beta chain) originates from a study of blood T cell repertoires in COVID-19. Study overall: Material from acute and convalescent COVID-19 was sourced from the United States, Italy and Spain. The cDNA or gDNA used as material had been derived from T cells, B-cell-depleted T cells, or PBMCs.

Data came from immunoSEQ multiplex PCR; TCRdb stores just in-frame clones and leaves some out. The table has roughly 93,000 clones, about 89% seen once. This clone has only one observation. Per germline, CDR1 SGHRS and CDR2 YFSETQ. Between the trimmed V and J ends, which lost 3 bases and 4 bases, there was a span of 16 bases. The CDR3 has 15 residues. The material sequenced was peripheral blood. The gene calls are TRBV5-1 and TRBJ2-5; D possibly corresponds to TRBD1 (6 bases). The clonotype comes from a human donor in a cohort sampled during active COVID-19. The CDR3 nucleotides are TGCGCCAGCAGCTGGGACATCTCCGGAGGAGAGACCCAGTACTTC. Translating it yields CASSWDISGGETQYF.